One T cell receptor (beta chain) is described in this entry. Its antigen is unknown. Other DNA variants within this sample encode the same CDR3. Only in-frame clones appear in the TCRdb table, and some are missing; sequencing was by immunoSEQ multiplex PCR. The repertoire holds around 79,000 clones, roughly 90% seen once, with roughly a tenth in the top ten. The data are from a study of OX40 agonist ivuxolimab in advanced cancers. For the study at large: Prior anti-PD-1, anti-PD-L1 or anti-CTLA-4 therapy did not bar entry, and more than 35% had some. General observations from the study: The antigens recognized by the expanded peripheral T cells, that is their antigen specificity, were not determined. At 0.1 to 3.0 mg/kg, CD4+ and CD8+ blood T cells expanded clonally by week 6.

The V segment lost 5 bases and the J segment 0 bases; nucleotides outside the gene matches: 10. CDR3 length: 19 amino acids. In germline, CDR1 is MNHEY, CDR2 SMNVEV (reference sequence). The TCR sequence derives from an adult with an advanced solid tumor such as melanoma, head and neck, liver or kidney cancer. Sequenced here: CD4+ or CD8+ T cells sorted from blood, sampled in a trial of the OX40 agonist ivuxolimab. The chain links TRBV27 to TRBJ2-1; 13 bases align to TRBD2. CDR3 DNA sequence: TGTGCCAGCAGTCCTATTGGACTAGCGGGGGCGAGCTCCTACAATGAGCAGTTCTTC. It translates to CASSPIGLAGASSYNEQFF.